This record covers a single T cell receptor (beta chain). Its antigen is currently unknown. The CDR3 loop spans 14 amino acids. V was pared by 4 bases and J by 4 bases, with 5 bases of the junction left unmatched. Germline V lookup: CDR1 SGHAT, CDR2 FQNNGV. This sample was included in a study of siplizumab effects on memory and regulatory T cells. The study's findings and limits: Many proliferating CD4+ or CD8+ clones remained unclassified. Roughly 75-96% of them could not be assigned either a naive or a memory phenotype.

The assay was immunoSEQ multiplex PCR, and TCRdb's table has in-frame clones only and misses some. The top ten hold 1% to 1.5% of the sample, which has around 100,000 clones, 94% seen once. The V gene is TRBV11-2, the J gene TRBJ2-7, with TRBD2 identical over 9 bases. This clonotype was sampled from a human donor in good health. Sequencing was carried out using non-Treg CD4+ T cells sorted from blood. CDR3 sequence: CASSYLAGVYEQYF. The CDR3 DNA is TGTGCCAGCAGCTACTTAGCGGGAGTTTACGAGCAGTACTTC. The variable domain in full, completed from reference TRBV11-2 and TRBJ2-7, reads EAGVAQSPRYKIIEKRQSVAFWCNPISGHATLYWYQQILGQGPKLLIQFQNNGVVDDSQLPKDRFSAERLKGVDSTLKIQPAKLEDSAVYLCASSYLAGVYEQYFGPGTRLTVT.